Each of the 10 T cell receptor beta chains below was sequenced from the same sample in a study of T cell responses to AZD1222 COVID-19 vaccine. Only in-frame clones appear in the TCRdb table, and some are missing; sequencing was by immunoSEQ multiplex PCR. The table shows fewer than 150,000 clones, with 80% to 95% occurring only once. The source material was peripheral blood, sampled 28 days after the second AZD1222 dose. The receptors were sampled from an adult who received the AZD1222 COVID-19 vaccine.

J is TRBJ2-1 and V is TRBV4-1; 8 bases map to TRBD1. Germline V gene data show CDR1 as MGHRA and CDR2 as YSYEKL. V shed 4 bases, J shed 4 bases, and the junction held 6 bases outside the gene matches. The CDR3 consists of 15 residues. This chain's CDR3 is CASSPLRQGYNEQFF. The CDR3 DNA sequence: TGCGCCAGCAGCCCCCTCAGACAGGGGTACAATGAGCAGTTCTTC.

The CDR3 is CASSVLKETQYF. The CDR3 DNA is TGTGCCAGCAGTGTCCTAAAAGAGACCCAGTACTTC. The chain has TRBV2 and TRBJ2-5; D call uncertain. The CDR3 has 12 amino acids. Germline CDR1 is SNHLY and CDR2 is FYNNEI. V lost 4 bases and J 3 bases, leaving 6 bases between the germline ends.

This clone was seen just once. The genes are TRBV19 and TRBJ1-1, with 7 bases aligning to TRBD1. The CDR3 contains 15 residues. V shed 2 bases, J shed 5 bases, and the junction held 8 bases outside the gene matches. Looked up from germline, CDR1 is LNHDA and CDR2 is SQIVND (reference sequence). The CDR3 nucleotides are TGTGCCAGTAGTATACAGGGGGGTTATAAAACTGAAGCTTTCTTT. The encoded protein is CASSIQGGYKTEAFF.

V is TRBV27 and J is TRBJ2-7, with TRBD1 as a possible D gene (5 bases). The germline V gene has CDR1 MNHEY and CDR2 SMNVEV (reference sequence). The V end was cut by 4 bases, the J end by 3 bases, with 13 bases between. The CDR3 is 14 amino acids. The DNA for the CDR3 is TGTGCCAGCAGTTCAGGGTTTCAGGGCTACGAGCAGTACTTC. Its protein product is CASSSGFQGYEQYF.

This sequence joins TRBV6-2 or TRBV6-3 and TRBJ1-5, with D unclear. The germline gives CDR1 MNHEY, CDR2 SVGEGT. The V end lost 2 bases, the J end lost 4 bases, and 6 bases lay between the germline ends. The CDR3 length is 13 residues. CDR3 amino acids: CASSYQQNQPQHF. CDR3 in DNA: TGTGCCAGCAGTTACCAACAAAATCAGCCCCAGCATTTT.

V is TRBV2 and J is TRBJ1-6, with D maybe TRBD1 (6 bases). This CDR3 comprises 12 residues. Germline CDR1 is SNHLY and CDR2 is FYNNEI. V shed 10 bases and J shed 7 bases, with 11 bases lying between them. CDR3: CATRGRNSPLHF. CDR3 DNA: TGTGCCACCAGGGGAAGAAATTCACCCCTCCACTTT. Full variable domain (remainder filled in from reference TRBV2 and TRBJ1-6): EPEVTQTPSHQVTQMGQEVILRCVPISNHLYFYWYRQILGQKVEFLVSFYNNEISEKSEIFDDQFSVERPDGSNFTLKIRSTKLEDSAMYFCATRGRNSPLHFGNGTRLTVT.

This chain connects TRBV3-1 (or the pseudogene TRBV3-2) to TRBJ2-3; D is undetermined. V shed 1 base and J shed 0 bases, with 11 bases lying between them. CDR1 is LGHDT, CDR2 YNNKEL, per germline (reference sequence). The CDR3 runs 16 residues. The CDR3 DNA is TGTGCCAGCAGCCAAGGCATCAGACACAGCACAGATACGCAGTATTTT. Translated: CASSQGIRHSTDTQYF.

V usage is TRBV6-2 or TRBV6-3 and J usage is TRBJ2-7; D is undetermined. V lost 2 bases to trimming and J lost 2 bases, with 19 bases between them. Germline values: CDR1 MNHEY, CDR2 SVGEGT. This CDR3 has 17 residues. The CDR3 bases are TGTGCCAGCAGTTACCCGCCCTCGGACCCCGCAGCCTACGAGCAGTACTTC. Its translation: CASSYPPSDPAAYEQYF.

This clone was seen once. An end of the junction differs from the germline gene, which may be a read error. This chain uses TRBV5-4 with TRBJ2-5; 9 bases line up with TRBD2. Germline assignment: CDR1 SGHNT and CDR2 YYREEE (reference sequence). The CDR3 is 15 residues long. The CDR3 sequence is CASSSPTSGQEAQYF. For the CDR3, the DNA is TGTGCCAGCAGCTCACCGACTAGCGGCCAAGAGGCCCAGTACTTC. Using reference TRBV5-4 and TRBJ2-5 for the parts outside the CDR3, the full variable domain is ETGVTQSPTHLIKTRGQQVTLRCSSQSGHNTVSWYQQALGQGPQFIFQYYREEENGRGNFPPRFSGLQFPNYSSELNVNALELDDSALYLCASSSPTSGQEAQYFGPGTRLLVL.

The count of this clone is one. This chain connects TRBV11-3 to TRBJ2-1, with D perhaps TRBD2 (6 bases). V was shortened by 1 base and J by 6 bases, with 10 bases between the two germline ends. The CDR3 extends over 14 amino acids. Germline V lookup: CDR1 SGHNT, CDR2 YENEEA. The CDR3 loop reads CASSLGNGGNEQFF. In DNA, the CDR3 is TGTGCCAGCAGCTTAGGAAACGGGGGCAATGAGCAGTTCTTC.